The T cell receptor (beta chain) under discussion was sequenced for a study of T cell responses to AZD1222 COVID-19 vaccine. Study observations and caveats: Of the AZD1222 recipients, only 5 or 6 were seropositive at baseline.

This clone was counted a single time. As yet, its antigen is unknown. Method: immunoSEQ multiplex PCR; TCRdb's copy keeps in-frame clones and lacks some. The table lists about 97,000 clones, around nine tenths of them singletons. The material sequenced was peripheral blood, taken on day 0 of AZD1222 vaccination. The TCR originated in an adult in good health.

CDR3 nucleotide sequence: TGTGCCAGCAGCCCCCGACAGACCTCCTACGAGCAGTACTTC. Its protein is CASSPRQTSYEQYF. The gene calls are TRBV11-2 and TRBJ2-7; D is perhaps TRBD1 (5 bases). CDR3 length equals 14 residues. CDR1 is SGHAT, CDR2 FQNNGV, per germline. The V end was cut by 5 bases, the J end by 0 bases, with 11 bases between.